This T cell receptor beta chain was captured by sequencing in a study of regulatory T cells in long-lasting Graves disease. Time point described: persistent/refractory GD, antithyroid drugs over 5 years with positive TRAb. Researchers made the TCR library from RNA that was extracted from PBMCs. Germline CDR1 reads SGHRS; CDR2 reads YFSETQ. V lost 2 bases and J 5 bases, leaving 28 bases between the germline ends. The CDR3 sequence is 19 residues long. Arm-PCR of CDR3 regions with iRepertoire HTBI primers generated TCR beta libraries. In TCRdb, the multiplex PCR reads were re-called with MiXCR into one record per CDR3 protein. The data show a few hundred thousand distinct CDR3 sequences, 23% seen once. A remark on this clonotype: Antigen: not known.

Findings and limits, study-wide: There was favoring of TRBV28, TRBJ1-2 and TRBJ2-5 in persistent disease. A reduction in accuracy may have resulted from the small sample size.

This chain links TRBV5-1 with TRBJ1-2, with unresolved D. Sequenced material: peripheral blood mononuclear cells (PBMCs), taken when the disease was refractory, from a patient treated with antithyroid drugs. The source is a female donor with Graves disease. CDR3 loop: CASSFDDSYLKESVYGYTF. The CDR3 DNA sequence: TGCGCCAGCAGCTTTGACGACTCCTACTTAAAAGAATCGGTGTATGGCTACACCTTC. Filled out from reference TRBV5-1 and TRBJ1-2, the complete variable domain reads KAGVTQTPRYLIKTRGQQVTLSCSPISGHRSVSWYQQTPGQGLQFLFEYFSETQRNKGNFPGRFSGRQFSNSRSEMNVSTLELGDSALYLCASSFDDSYLKESVYGYTFGSGTRLTVV.